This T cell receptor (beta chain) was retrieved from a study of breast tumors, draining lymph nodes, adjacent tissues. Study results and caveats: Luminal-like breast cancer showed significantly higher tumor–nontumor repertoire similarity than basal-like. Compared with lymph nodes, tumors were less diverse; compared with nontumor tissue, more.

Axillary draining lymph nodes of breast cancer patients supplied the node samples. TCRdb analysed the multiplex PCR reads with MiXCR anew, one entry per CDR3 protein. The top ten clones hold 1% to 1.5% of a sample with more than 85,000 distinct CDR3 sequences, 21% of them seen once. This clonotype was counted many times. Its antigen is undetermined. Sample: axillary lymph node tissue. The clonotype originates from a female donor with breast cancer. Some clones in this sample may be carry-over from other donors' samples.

Here the CDR3 DNA reads TGTGCCAGCTGGACACCCGAATCATCTACCTACGAGCAGTACTTC. Translated: CASWTPESSTYEQYF. The chain carries TRBV2 and TRBJ2-7; maybe TRBD1 (5 bases). Trimming shortened V by 8 bases and J by 2 bases, and 19 bases separated the two germline ends. CDR1 is SNHLY and CDR2 is FYNNEI in the germline V gene. The CDR3 sequence is 15 residues long. Full variable domain (outside the CDR3, taken from reference TRBV2 and TRBJ2-7): EPEVTQTPSHQVTQMGQEVILRCVPISNHLYFYWYRQILGQKVEFLVSFYNNEISEKSEIFDDQFSVERPDGSNFTLKIRSTKLEDSAMYFCASWTPESSTYEQYFGPGTRLTVT.